This TCR beta chain was captured in a study of cytomegalovirus exposure and HLA in healthy donors. As for the study in general: From roughly 180 million T cells, an earlier analysis saw approximately 110 million unique TCR beta sequences.

Losses at the gene ends were 1 base for V and 8 bases for J; bases not matched to a gene: 3. Germline-derived CDR1 and CDR2 are SEHNR and FQNEAQ (reference sequence). The CDR3 spans 14 residues. Study-wide results and caveats: With high specificity and sensitivity, the classifier reportedly diagnosed cytomegalovirus status. The study flagged around 150 TCR beta chains as cytomegalovirus-associated. In a later analysis, most CMV-associated TCR beta chains appeared HLA-restricted.

The PCR was carried out with 60 Vbeta primers and 13 Jbeta primers. Clones were sequenced by immunoSEQ multiplex PCR, and TCRdb holds only the in-frame ones, with some missing. The sample records some 130,000 clones, about 74% being singletons. Concerning this clone: Its matching antigen is unknown.

The TCR comes from a man aged 35 to 55 in good health and CMV-seronegative. The material sequenced was PBMCs. The chain carries TRBV7-9 and TRBJ2-1, with 9 bases identical to TRBD1. The CDR3 protein is CASSLDNRGHEQFF. The CDR3 bases are TGTGCCAGCAGCTTAGACAACAGGGGGCATGAGCAGTTCTTC. The whole variable domain, remainder taken from reference TRBV7-9 and TRBJ2-1, is DTGVSQNPRHKITKRGQNVTFRCDPISEHNRLYWYRQTLGQGPEFLTYFQNEAQLEKSRLLSDRFSAERPKGSFSTLEIQRTEQGDSAMYLCASSLDNRGHEQFFGPGTRLTVL.